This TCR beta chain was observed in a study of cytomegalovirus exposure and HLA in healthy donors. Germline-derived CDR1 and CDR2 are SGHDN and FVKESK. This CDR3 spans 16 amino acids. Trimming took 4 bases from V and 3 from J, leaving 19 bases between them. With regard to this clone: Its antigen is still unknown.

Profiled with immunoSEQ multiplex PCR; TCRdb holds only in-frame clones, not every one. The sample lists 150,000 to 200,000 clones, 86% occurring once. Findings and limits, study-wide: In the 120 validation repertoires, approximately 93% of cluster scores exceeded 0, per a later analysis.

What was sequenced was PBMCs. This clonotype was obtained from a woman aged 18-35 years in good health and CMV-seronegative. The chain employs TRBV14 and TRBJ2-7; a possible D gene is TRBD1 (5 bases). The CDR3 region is CASSRSTGLSFYEQYF. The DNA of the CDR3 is TGTGCCAGCAGCCGATCAACAGGCCTATCATTCTACGAGCAGTACTTC.